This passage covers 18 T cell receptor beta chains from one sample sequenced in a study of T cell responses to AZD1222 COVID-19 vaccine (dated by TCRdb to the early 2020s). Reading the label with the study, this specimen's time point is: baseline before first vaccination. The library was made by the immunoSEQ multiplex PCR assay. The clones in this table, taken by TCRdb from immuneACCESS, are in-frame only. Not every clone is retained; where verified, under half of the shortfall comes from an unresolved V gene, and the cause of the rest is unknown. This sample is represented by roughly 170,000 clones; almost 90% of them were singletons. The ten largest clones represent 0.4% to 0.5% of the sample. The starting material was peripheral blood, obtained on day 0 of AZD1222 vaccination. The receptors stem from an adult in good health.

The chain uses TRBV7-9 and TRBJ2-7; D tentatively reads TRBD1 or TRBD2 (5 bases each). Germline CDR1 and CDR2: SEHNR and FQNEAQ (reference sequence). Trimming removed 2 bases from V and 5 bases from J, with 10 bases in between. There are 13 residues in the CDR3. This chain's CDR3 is CASSLPGTDEQYF. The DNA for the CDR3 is TGTGCCAGCAGCTTACCCGGGACGGACGAGCAGTACTTC.

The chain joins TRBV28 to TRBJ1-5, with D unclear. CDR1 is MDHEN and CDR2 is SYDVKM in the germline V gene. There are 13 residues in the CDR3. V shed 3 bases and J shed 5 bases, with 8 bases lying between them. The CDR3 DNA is TGTGCCAGCAGTTTGTCTATATATCAGCCCCAGCATTTT. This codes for CASSLSIYQPQHF.

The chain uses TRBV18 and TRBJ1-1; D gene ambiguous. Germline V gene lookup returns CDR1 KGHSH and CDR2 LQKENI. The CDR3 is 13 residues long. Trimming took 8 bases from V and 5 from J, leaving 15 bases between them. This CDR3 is CASHRTASTEAFF. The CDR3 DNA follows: TGTGCCAGCCATCGTACAGCGTCTACTGAAGCTTTCTTT.

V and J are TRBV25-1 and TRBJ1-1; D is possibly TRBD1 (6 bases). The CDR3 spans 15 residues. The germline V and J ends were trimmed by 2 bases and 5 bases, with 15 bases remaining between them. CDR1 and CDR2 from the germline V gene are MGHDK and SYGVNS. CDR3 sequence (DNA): TGTGCCAGCAGTGAAATCGGCAGGGGAGGGACTGAAGCTTTCTTT. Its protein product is CASSEIGRGGTEAFF.

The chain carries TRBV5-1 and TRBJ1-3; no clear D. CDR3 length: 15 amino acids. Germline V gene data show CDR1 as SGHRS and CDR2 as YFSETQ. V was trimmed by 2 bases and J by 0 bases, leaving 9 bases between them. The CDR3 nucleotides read TGCGCCAGCAGCTTTTCGGCAGACTCTGGAAACACCATATATTTT. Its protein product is CASSFSADSGNTIYF.

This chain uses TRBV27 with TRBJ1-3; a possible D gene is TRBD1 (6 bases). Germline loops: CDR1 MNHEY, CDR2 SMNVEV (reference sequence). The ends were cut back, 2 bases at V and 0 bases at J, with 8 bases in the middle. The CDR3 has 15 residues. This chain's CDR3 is CASSLLGGSGNTIYF. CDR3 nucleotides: TGTGCCAGCAGTTTACTAGGGGGCTCTGGAAACACCATATATTTT.

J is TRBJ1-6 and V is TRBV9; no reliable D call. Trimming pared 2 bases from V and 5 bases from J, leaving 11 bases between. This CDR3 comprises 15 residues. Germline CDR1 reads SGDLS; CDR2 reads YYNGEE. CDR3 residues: CASSVVGGDNSPLHF. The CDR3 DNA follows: TGTGCCAGCAGCGTCGTCGGCGGGGATAATTCACCCCTCCACTTT.

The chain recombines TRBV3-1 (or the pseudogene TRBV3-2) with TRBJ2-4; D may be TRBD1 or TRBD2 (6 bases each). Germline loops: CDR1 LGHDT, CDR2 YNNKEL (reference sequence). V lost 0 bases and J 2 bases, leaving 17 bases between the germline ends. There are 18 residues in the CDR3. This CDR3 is CASSQDRAGGRTKNIQYF. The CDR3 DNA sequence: TGTGCCAGCAGCCAAGATAGGGCCGGGGGCAGGACCAAAAACATTCAGTACTTC.

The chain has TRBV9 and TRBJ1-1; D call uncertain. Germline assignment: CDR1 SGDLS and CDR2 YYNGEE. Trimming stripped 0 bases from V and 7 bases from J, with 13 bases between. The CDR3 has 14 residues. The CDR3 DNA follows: TGTGCCAGCAGCGTAGGTGACGCGGCCATTGAAGCTTTCTTT. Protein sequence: CASSVGDAAIEAFF.

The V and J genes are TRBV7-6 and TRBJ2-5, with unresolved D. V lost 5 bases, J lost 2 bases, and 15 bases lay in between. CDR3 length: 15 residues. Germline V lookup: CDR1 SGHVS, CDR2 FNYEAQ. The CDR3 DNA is TGTGCCAGCAGCGACCGCGACCCTCTACAAGAGACCCAGTACTTC. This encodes CASSDRDPLQETQYF.

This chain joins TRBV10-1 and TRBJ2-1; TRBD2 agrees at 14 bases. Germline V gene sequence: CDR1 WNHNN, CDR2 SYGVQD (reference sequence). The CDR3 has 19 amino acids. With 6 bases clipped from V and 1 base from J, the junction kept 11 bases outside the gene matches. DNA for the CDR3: TGCGCCAGCAGCCCCCTGGGACTAGCGGGAGCGGAATCCTACAATGAGCAGTTCTTC. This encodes CASSPLGLAGAESYNEQFF.

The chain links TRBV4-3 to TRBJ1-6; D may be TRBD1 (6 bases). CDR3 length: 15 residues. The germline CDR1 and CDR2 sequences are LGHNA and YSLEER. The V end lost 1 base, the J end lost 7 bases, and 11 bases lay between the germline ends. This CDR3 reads CASSQVPQGNSPLHF. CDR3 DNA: TGCGCCAGCAGCCAAGTCCCTCAGGGGAATTCACCCCTCCACTTT.

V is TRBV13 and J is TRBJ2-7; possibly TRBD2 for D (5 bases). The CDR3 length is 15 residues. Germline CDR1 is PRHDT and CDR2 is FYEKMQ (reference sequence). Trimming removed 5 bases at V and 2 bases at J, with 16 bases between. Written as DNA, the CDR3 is TGTGCCAGCAGCCCTAAGCCGGACTCCGCCTACGAGCAGTACTTC. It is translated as CASSPKPDSAYEQYF. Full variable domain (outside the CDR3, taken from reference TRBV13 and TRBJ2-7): AAGVIQSPRHLIKEKRETATLKCYPIPRHDTVYWYQQGPGQDPQFLISFYEKMQSDKGSIPDRFSAQQFSDYHSELNMSSLELGDSALYFCASSPKPDSAYEQYFGPGTRLTVT.

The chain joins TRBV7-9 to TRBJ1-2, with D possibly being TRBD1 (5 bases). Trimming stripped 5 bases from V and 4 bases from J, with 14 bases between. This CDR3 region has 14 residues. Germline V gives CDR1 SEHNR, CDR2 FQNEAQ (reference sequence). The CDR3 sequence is CASSPPGGSYGYTF. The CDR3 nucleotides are TGTGCCAGCAGCCCCCCGGGGGGATCCTATGGCTACACCTTC.

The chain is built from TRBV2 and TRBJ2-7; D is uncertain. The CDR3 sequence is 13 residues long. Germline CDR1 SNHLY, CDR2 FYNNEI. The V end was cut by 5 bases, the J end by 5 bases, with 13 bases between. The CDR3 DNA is TGTGCCAGCAGTAGAGAGGTAGCTAACGAGCAGTACTTC. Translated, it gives CASSREVANEQYF.

The CDR3 reads CASSFRSLPGGYTF. CDR3 sequence (DNA): TGTGCCAGCAGCTTCAGGAGCCTCCCGGGAGGCTACACCTTC. The chain combines TRBV5-8 with TRBJ1-2, with unresolved D. Looked up from germline, CDR1 is SGHTS and CDR2 is YDEGEE. The CDR3 covers 14 residues. The V end lost 2 bases, the J end lost 8 bases, and 16 bases lay between the germline ends. Full variable domain (remainder filled in from reference TRBV5-8 and TRBJ1-2): EAGVTQSPTHLIKTRGQQATLRCSPISGHTSVYWYQQALGLGLQFLLWYDEGEERNRGNFPPRFSGRQFPNYSSELNVNALELEDSALYLCASSFRSLPGGYTFGSGTRLTVV.

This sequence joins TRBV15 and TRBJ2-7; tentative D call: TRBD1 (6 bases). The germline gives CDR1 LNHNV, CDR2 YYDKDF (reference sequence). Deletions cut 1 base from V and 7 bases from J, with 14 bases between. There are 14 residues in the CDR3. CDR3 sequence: CATSRVGGVSEQYF. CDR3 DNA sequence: TGTGCCACCAGCAGAGTAGGGGGAGTAAGTGAGCAGTACTTC.

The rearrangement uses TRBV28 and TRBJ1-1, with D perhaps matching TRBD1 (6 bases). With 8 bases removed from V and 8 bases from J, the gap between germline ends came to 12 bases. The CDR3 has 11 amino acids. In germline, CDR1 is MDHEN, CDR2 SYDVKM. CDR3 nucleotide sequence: TGTGCCAGCCGCCTGGGACACGAAGCTTTCTTT. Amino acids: CASRLGHEAFF.